The rows below give T cell receptor beta chains drawn from one sample of a study of blood T cell repertoires in COVID-19. Produced via immunoSEQ multiplex PCR; TCRdb's table is partial and in-frame only. The sample carries around 260,000 clones, approximately 85% recorded once. Material for sequencing was peripheral blood. These receptors were taken from a human donor with COVID-19, enrolled during active disease. The donor label of this sample is uncertain. The CDR3 runs from the conserved cysteine through the conserved F or W. Each record gives: D gene, clone size, V gene, J gene, CDR3 DNA, CDR3 protein. D genes are given only for firm matches. Only part of the rows carry a size: once, few, many, or a class if the clone is expanded.

TRBD1	-	TRBV28	TRBJ1-1	TGTGCCAGCAGTCCAACCCACCGGGGACAGGGGCCGAACACTGAAGCTTTCTTT	CASSPTHRGQGPNTEAFF
TRBD1	-	TRBV30	TRBJ1-1	TGTGCCTGGAGTTCCGACAGGGCTGGCGCTTTCTTT	CAWSSDRAGAFF
-	-	TRBV25-1	TRBJ2-2	TGTGCCAGCAGTGCCAAATGGGGCCACACCGGGGAGCTGTTTTTT	CASSAKWGHTGELFF
TRBD2	-	TRBV9	TRBJ2-5	TGTGCCAGCAGCGTCTTTGCGGGAGGGAGGGAGACCCAGTACTTC	CASSVFAGGRETQYF
TRBD1	-	TRBV5-1	TRBJ2-2	TGCGCCAGCAGCGCCGGGACAGCCGGGGAGCTGTTTTTT	CASSAGTAGELFF
TRBD1	-	TRBV30	TRBJ1-5	TGTGCCTGGAGTAACAAGGGACAGTGGGGACAGCCCCAGCATTTT	CAWSNKGQWGQPQHF
TRBD1	-	TRBV7-9	TRBJ2-3	TGTGCCAGCAGCTTAGATCTGGCAGGGGGAGATACGCAGTATTTT	CASSLDLAGGDTQYF
TRBD1	once	TRBV11-3	TRBJ1-2	TGTGCCAGCAGCGACAGGGGGCCCGATGGCTACACCTTC	CASSDRGPDGYTF
-	-	TRBV7-3	TRBJ2-1	TGTGCCAGCAGTACGAGTTCCTACAATGAGCAGTTCTTC	CASSTSSYNEQFF
-	-	TRBV2	TRBJ2-1	TGTGCCAGCGTCCCCAGTTCCTACAATGAGCAGTTCTTC	CASVPSSYNEQFF
TRBD1	-	TRBV29-1	TRBJ1-1	TGCAGCGTTGACACAGGGGGCAAAACTGAAGCTTTCTTT	CSVDTGGKTEAFF
-	few	TRBV5-6	TRBJ2-7	TGTGCCAGCAGCTTGGTCCCAGGTACCTCCTACGAGCAGTACTTC	CASSLVPGTSYEQYF
TRBD1	-	TRBV7-3	TRBJ2-5	TGTGCCAGCAGCGTCGACAGGGAAGAGACCCAGTACTTC	CASSVDREETQYF
TRBD1	-	TRBV10-3	TRBJ1-2	TGTGCCATCAGTGATCCAGGGGGAGACGACTATGGCTACACCTTC	CAISDPGGDDYGYTF
TRBD2	-	TRBV27	TRBJ2-3	TGTGCCAGCAACCAAGATGGTAGGCGGGAGGGCAGAGATACGCAGTATTTT	CASNQDGRREGRDTQYF
TRBD2	few	TRBV2	TRBJ2-7	TGTGCCAGCAGTGAAGGGAGCGGGAGGCCTCTCGAGCAGTACTTC	CASSEGSGRPLEQYF
-	-	TRBV19	TRBJ1-1	TGTGCCAGTAGTATTCTGGGGAGGGACACTGAAGCTTTCTTT	CASSILGRDTEAFF
-	-	TRBV18	TRBJ1-1	TGTGCCAGCTCACCTGGGGGGTCCGACACTGAAGCTTTCTTT	CASSPGGSDTEAFF
TRBD1	-	TRBV7-9	TRBJ1-2	TGTGCCAGCAGCCAAGGGGCACCGGGACAGGGGGCGTTTGGCTACACCTTC	CASSQGAPGQGAFGYTF
TRBD2	-	TRBV6-5	TRBJ2-2	TGTGCCAGCAGTTACGGGGAGGGCACCGGGGAGCTGTTTTTT	CASSYGEGTGELFF
TRBD1	-	TRBV19	TRBJ1-5	TGTGCCAGTAGTATTGGTCCCCGGACAGGGGCTTATAGCAATCAGCCCCAGCATTTT	CASSIGPRTGAYSNQPQHF
TRBD2	-	TRBV2	TRBJ2-7	TGTGCCAGCAGTAGCGGGATGAGCTCCTACGAGCAGTACTTC	CASSSGMSSYEQYF
-	-	TRBV6-6	TRBJ1-4	TGTGCCAGCAGCGTAGGGGCAACTAATGAAAAACTGTTTTTT	CASSVGATNEKLFF
-	-	TRBV11-2	TRBJ1-3	TGTGCCAGCAGCTTGGTCGACAGGCCCCTCTCTGGAAACACCATATATTTT	CASSLVDRPLSGNTIYF
TRBD2	-	TRBV20-1	TRBJ2-5	TGCAGTGCTAGTGGTCGGAGGGGAGGGGAAGAGACCCAGTACTTC	CSASGRRGGEETQYF
-	once	TRBV4-3	TRBJ1-4	TGCGCCAGCAGCCAAGAAGGCAGGGATTTTGAAAAACTGTTTTTT	CASSQEGRDFEKLFF
-	-	TRBV20-1	TRBJ1-1	TGCAGTAGGGGGACTGAAGCTTTCTTT	CSRGTEAFF
-	-	TRBV5-4	TRBJ1-5	TGTGCCAGCAGCTTGGACCAGTATCAGCCCCAGCATTTT	CASSLDQYQPQHF